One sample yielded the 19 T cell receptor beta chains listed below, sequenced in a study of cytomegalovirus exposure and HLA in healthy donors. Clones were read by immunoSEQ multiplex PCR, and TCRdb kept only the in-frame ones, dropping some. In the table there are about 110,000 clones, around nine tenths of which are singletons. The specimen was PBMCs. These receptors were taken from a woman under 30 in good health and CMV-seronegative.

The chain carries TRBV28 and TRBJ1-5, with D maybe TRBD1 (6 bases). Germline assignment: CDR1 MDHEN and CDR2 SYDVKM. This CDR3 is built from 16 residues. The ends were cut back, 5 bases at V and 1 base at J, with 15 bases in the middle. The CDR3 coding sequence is TGTGCCAGCAGTGTACAGGGAGATTTAAGCAATCAGCCCCAGCATTTT. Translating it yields CASSVQGDLSNQPQHF. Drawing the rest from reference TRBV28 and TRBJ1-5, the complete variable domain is DVKVTQSSRYLVKRTGEKVFLECVQDMDHENMFWYRQDPGLGLRLIYFSYDVKMKEKGDIPEGYSVSREKKERFSLILESASTNQTSMYLCASSVQGDLSNQPQHFGDGTRLSIL.

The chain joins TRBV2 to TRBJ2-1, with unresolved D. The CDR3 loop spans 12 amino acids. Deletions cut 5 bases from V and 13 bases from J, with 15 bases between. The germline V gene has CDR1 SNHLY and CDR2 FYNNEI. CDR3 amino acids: CASSLPGIRQFF. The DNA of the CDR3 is TGTGCCAGCAGTCTTCCAGGTATTCGTCAGTTCTTC.

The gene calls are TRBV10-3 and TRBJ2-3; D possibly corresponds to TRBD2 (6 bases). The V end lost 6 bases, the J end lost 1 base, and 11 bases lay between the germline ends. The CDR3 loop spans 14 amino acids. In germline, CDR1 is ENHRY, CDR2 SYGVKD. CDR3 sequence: CAIRPSEGTDTQYF. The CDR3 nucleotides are TGTGCCATCAGGCCTAGCGAGGGCACAGATACGCAGTATTTT.

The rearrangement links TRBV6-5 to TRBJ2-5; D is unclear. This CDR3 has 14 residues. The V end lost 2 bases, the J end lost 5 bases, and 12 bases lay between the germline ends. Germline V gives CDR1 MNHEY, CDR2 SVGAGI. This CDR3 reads CASSYVAARETQYF. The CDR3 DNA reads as TGTGCCAGCAGTTACGTAGCAGCTAGGGAGACCCAGTACTTC.

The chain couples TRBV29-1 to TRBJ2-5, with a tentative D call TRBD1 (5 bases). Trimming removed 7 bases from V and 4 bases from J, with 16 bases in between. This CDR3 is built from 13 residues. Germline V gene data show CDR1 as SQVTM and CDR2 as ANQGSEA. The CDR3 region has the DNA TGCAGCGCCCCCGGGCAGGGCGGAGAGACCCAGTACTTC. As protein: CSAPGQGGETQYF. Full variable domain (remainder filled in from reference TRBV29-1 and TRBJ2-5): SAVISQKPSRDICQRGTSLTIQCQVDSQVTMMFWYRQQPGQSLTLIATANQGSEATYESGFVIDKFPISRPNLTFSTLTVSNMSPEDSSIYLCSAPGQGGETQYFGPGTRLLVL.

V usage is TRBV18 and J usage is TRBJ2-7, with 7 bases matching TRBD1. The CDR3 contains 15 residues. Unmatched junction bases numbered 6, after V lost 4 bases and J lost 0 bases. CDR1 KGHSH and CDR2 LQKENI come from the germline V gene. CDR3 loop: CASSQPGQTSYEQYF. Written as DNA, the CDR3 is TGTGCCAGCTCACAACCGGGACAGACCTCCTACGAGCAGTACTTC.

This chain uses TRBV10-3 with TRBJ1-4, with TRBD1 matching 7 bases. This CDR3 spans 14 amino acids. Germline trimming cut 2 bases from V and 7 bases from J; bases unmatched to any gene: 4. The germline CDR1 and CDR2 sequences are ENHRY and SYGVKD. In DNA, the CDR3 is TGTGCCATCAGTGAGGGTACAGGGGCTGAAAAACTGTTTTTT. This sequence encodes CAISEGTGAEKLFF.

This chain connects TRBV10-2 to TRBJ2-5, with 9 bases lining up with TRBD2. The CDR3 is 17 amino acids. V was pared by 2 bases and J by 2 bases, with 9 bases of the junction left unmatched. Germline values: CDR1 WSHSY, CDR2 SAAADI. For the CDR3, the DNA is TGCGCCAGCAGTGAGGATAAAATGCTAGCGGGGCAAGAGACCCAGTACTTC. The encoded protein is CASSEDKMLAGQETQYF.

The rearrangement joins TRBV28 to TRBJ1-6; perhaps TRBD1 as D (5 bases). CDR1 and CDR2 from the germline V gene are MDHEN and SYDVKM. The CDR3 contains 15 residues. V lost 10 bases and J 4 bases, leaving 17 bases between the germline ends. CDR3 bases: TGTGCCACCCAAAAGGCGGGGGGATATAATTCACCCCTCCACTTT. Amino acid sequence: CATQKAGGYNSPLHF.

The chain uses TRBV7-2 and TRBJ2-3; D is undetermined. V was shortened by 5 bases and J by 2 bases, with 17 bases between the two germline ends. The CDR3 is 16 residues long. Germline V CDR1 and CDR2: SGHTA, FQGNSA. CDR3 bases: TGTGCCAGCAGCCCAAGAATACTTCTTTCCACAGATACGCAGTATTTT. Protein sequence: CASSPRILLSTDTQYF.

CDR3 amino acids: CATSRGLAGGSSYEQYF. The CDR3 nucleotides are TGTGCCACCAGCAGGGGACTAGCGGGAGGGAGCTCCTACGAGCAGTACTTC. The chain combines TRBV15 with TRBJ2-7; 16 bases line up with TRBD2. The germline V gene encodes CDR1 LNHNV and CDR2 YYDKDF (reference sequence). With V trimmed by 3 bases and J by 0 bases, 2 bases remained unmatched. The CDR3 has 17 residues. Full variable domain (outside the CDR3, taken from reference TRBV15 and TRBJ2-7): DAMVIQNPRYQVTQFGKPVTLSCSQTLNHNVMYWYQQKSSQAPKLLFHYYDKDFNNEADTPDNFQSRRPNTSFCFLDIRSPGLGDTAMYLCATSRGLAGGSSYEQYFGPGTRLTVT.

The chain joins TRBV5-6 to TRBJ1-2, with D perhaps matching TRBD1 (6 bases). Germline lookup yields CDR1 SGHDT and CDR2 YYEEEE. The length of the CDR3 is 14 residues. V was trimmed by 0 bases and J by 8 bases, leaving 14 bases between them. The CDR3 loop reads CASSLGTAGWGYTF. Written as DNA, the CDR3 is TGTGCCAGCAGCTTGGGGACAGCCGGTTGGGGCTACACCTTC.

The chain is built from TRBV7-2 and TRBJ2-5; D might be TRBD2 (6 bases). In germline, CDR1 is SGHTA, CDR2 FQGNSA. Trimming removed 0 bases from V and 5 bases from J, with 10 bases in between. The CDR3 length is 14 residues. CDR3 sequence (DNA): TGTGCCAGCAGCTTAGCTCTAGCGATGGAGACCCAGTACTTC. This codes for CASSLALAMETQYF.

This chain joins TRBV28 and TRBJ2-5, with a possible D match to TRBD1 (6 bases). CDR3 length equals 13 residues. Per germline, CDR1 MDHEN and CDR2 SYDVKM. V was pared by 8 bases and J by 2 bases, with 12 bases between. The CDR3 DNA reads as TGTGCCAGCTCGCAGGGGTCGCAAGAGACCCAGTACTTC. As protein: CASSQGSQETQYF.

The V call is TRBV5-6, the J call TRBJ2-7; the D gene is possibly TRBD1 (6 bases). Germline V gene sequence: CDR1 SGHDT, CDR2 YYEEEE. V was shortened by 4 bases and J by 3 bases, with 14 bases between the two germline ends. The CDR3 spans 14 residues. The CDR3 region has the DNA TGTGCCAGCAGCCGGACAGATGGGGTCTACGAGCAGTACTTC. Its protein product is CASSRTDGVYEQYF. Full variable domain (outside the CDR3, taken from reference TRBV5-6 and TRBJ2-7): DAGVTQSPTHLIKTRGQQVTLRCSPKSGHDTVSWYQQALGQGPQFIFQYYEEEERQRGNFPDRFSGHQFPNYSSELNVNALLLGDSALYLCASSRTDGVYEQYFGPGTRLTVT.

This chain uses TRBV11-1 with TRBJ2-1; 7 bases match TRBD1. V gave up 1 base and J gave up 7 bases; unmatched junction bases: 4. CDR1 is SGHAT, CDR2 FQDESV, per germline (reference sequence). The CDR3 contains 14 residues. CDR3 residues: CASSLVEGANEQFF. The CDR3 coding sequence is TGTGCCAGCAGCTTAGTAGAGGGGGCGAATGAGCAGTTCTTC.

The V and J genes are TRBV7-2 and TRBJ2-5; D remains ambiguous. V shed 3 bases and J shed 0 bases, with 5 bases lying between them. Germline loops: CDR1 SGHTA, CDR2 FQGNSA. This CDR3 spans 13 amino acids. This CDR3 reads CASSFLYQETQYF. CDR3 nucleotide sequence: TGTGCCAGCAGCTTCCTGTACCAAGAGACCCAGTACTTC.

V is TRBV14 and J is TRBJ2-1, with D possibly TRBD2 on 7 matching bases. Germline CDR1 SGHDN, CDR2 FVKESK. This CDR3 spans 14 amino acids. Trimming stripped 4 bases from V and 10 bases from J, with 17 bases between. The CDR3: CASSLIGGAGEQFF. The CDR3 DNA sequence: TGTGCCAGCAGCCTAATAGGGGGGGCAGGGGAGCAGTTCTTC.

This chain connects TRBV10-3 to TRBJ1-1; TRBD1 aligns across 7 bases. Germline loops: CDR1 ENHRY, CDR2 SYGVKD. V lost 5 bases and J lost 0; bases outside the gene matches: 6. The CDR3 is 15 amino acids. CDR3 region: CAISTPGQMNTEAFF. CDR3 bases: TGTGCCATCAGTACCCCGGGACAGATGAACACTGAAGCTTTCTTT.